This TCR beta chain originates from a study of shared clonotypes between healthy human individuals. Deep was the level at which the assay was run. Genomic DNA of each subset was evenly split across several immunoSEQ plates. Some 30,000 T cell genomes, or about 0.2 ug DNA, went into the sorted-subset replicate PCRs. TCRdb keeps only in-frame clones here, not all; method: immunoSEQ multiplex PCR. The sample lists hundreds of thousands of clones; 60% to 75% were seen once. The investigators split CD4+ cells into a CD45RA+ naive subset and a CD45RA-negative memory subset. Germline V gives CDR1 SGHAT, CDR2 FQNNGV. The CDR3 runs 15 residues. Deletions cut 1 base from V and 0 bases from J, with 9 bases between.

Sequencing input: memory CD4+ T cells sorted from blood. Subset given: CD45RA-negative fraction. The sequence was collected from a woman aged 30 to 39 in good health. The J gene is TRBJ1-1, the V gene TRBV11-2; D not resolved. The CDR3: CASSLGRRLNTEAFF. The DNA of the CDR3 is TGTGCCAGCAGCTTAGGTAGACGGTTGAACACTGAAGCTTTCTTT.